This T cell receptor beta chain was sequenced for a study of graft-versus-host responses after intestinal transplantation. On the study more broadly: All recipients got anti-thymocyte globulin induction, then tacrolimus and steroids for 3 to 4 years.

Note on this clone: Its antigen remains unknown.

V shed 1 base and J shed 2 bases, with 7 bases lying between them. Per the germline V gene, CDR1 is SGHTS and CDR2 is YDEGEE. The CDR3 sequence is 13 residues long. TCRdb's copy holds only in-frame clones and misses some; the assay was immunoSEQ multiplex PCR. The sample includes about 47,000 clones, approximately 95% of them seen just once. Study-wide points: High graft-versus-host to host-versus-graft T cell clonal ratios marked allografts of patients with graft-donor macrochimerism. Marrow from the recipient contained GvH clones, some of which had appeared first in ileum or blood.

Sequencing used unstimulated CD8+ T cells sorted from spleen or lymph node cells, obtained before transplant. The V call is TRBV5-8, the J call TRBJ2-7; no reliable D call. This clonotype was sampled from a human donor who was the organ donor for an intestinal transplant. The CDR3 loop reads CASSLLVTYEQYF. The CDR3 region has the DNA TGTGCCAGCAGCTTGCTAGTAACCTACGAGCAGTACTTC. Full variable domain (outside the CDR3, taken from reference TRBV5-8 and TRBJ2-7): EAGVTQSPTHLIKTRGQQATLRCSPISGHTSVYWYQQALGLGLQFLLWYDEGEERNRGNFPPRFSGRQFPNYSSELNVNALELEDSALYLCASSLLVTYEQYFGPGTRLTVT.